This T cell receptor (beta chain) is drawn from a study of OX40 agonist ivuxolimab in advanced cancers. Study overall: Three patients, one with hepatocellular carcinoma and two with cutaneous melanoma, responded partially. Study-wide results and caveats: More expanded clones were found, on average, in CD8+ than in CD4+ T cells.

About this clone: The antigen remains undetermined.

Germline values: CDR1 PRHDT, CDR2 FYEKMQ (reference sequence). Trimming removed 0 bases from V and 5 bases from J, with 3 bases in between. The CDR3 covers 12 residues. Clones were read by immunoSEQ multiplex PCR, and TCRdb kept only the in-frame ones, dropping some. The table records roughly 40,000 clones, about 85% of them present only once. The rearrangement joins TRBV13 to TRBJ2-3; D call uncertain. This clonotype originated in an adult with an advanced solid tumor such as melanoma, head and neck, liver or kidney cancer. The sequencing here drew on CD4+ or CD8+ T cells sorted from blood, taken in a trial of the OX40 agonist ivuxolimab. CDR3 amino acids: CASSLGQDTQYF. CDR3 coding DNA: TGTGCCAGCAGCTTAGGCCAAGATACGCAGTATTTT. The variable domain in full, with the rest retrieved from reference TRBV13 and TRBJ2-3, is AAGVIQSPRHLIKEKRETATLKCYPIPRHDTVYWYQQGPGQDPQFLISFYEKMQSDKGSIPDRFSAQQFSDYHSELNMSSLELGDSALYFCASSLGQDTQYFGPGTRLTVL.